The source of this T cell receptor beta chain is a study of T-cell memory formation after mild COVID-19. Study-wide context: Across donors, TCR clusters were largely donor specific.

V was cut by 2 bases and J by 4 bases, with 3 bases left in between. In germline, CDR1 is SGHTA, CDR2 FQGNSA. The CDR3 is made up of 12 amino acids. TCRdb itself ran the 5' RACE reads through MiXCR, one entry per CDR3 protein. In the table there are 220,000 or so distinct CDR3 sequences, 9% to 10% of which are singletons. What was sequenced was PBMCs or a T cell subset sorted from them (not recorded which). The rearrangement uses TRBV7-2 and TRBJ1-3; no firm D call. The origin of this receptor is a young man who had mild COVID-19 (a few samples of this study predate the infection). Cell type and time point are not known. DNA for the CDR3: TGTGCCAGCAGCTTACCCGGAAACACCATATATTTT. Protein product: CASSLPGNTIYF. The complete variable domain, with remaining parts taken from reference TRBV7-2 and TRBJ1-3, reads GAGVSQSPSNKVTEKGKDVELRCDPISGHTALYWYRQSLGQGLEFLIYFQGNSAPDKSGLPSDRFSAERTGGSVSTLTIQRTQQEDSAVYLCASSLPGNTIYFGEGSWLTVV.